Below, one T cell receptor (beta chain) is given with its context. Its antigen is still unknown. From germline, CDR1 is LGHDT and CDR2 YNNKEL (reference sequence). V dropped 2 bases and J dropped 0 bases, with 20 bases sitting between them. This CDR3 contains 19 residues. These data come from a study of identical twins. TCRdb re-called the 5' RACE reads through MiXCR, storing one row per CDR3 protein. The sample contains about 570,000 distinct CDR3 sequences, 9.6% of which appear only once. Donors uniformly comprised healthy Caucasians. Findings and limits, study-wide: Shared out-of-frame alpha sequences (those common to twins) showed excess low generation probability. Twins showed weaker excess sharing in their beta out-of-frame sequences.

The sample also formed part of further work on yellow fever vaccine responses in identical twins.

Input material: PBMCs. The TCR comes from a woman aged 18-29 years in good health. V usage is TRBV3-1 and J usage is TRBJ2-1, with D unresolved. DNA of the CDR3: TGTGCCAGCAGCCAACTCGCTTTGGGAATGAGAGACTCCTACAATGAGCAGTTCTTC. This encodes CASSQLALGMRDSYNEQFF.